Below are 24 T cell receptor beta chains sequenced from a single sample in a study of control samples from healthy donors and cancer patients (dated by TCRdb to the early 2020s). Library prep was done by the immunoSEQ multiplex PCR assay. Drawn from immuneACCESS, this table holds only the in-frame rearrangements with V and J called that TCRdb kept. Clones are partly lost; checked studies trace under half to an unresolved V gene and leave the rest unexplained. Present in this sample are tens of thousands of clones, 70% to 90% of which were seen just once. The top ten hold around 18% of the sample. The material sequenced was blood. The receptors originated from a man aged 45-60 years in good health.

The chain employs TRBV14 and TRBJ2-7, with 7 nucleotides matching TRBD1. Looked up from germline, CDR1 is SGHDN and CDR2 is FVKESK. Losses at the gene ends were 3 bases for V and 2 bases for J; bases not matched to a gene: 4. The CDR3 runs 14 residues. The CDR3 spells CASSHPGTAYEQYF. The CDR3 bases are TGTGCCAGCAGCCACCCCGGGACAGCCTACGAGCAGTACTTC.

The chain joins TRBV7-2 to TRBJ2-1; 9 bases match TRBD1. The CDR3 spans 15 residues. J lost 5 bases, V lost 6 bases, and 8 bases had no gene match. From germline, CDR1 is SGHTA and CDR2 FQGNSA. The CDR3 here is CASRRTGEKDNEQFF. DNA for the CDR3: TGTGCCAGCAGGAGGACAGGGGAGAAGGACAATGAGCAGTTCTTC.

The rearrangement links TRBV28 to TRBJ2-3, with D perhaps TRBD1 (6 bases). The CDR3 spans 17 residues. The germline CDR1 and CDR2 sequences are MDHEN and SYDVKM. The ends were cut back, 4 bases at V and 0 bases at J, with 17 bases in the middle. The DNA of the CDR3 is TGTGCCAGCAGTTCTCCTGGACAGCCCACTAGCACAGATACGCAGTATTTT. Amino acid sequence: CASSSPGQPTSTDTQYF.

The genes are TRBV9 and TRBJ2-7, with 11 bases lining up with TRBD2. Looked up from germline, CDR1 is SGDLS and CDR2 is YYNGEE. This CDR3 has 14 residues. Unmatched junction bases numbered 6, after V lost 3 bases and J lost 7 bases. The CDR3 sequence is CASSDPTSGKEQYF. CDR3 DNA: TGTGCCAGCAGCGACCCGACTAGCGGGAAGGAGCAGTACTTC.

The CDR3 DNA sequence: TGTGCCACCAGTGACCCGGGACAGGGCGGCACTGAAGCTTTCTTT. This translates into CATSDPGQGGTEAFF. V gene TRBV24-1 combines with J gene TRBJ1-1; 9 bases line up with TRBD1. Germline V gene lookup returns CDR1 KGHDR and CDR2 SFDVKD. V trimming: 4 bases; J trimming: 4 bases; junction bases outside the gene matches: 6. The CDR3 runs to 15 residues.

The V gene is TRBV7-2, the J gene TRBJ2-1; tentatively, D is TRBD1 (7 bases). CDR3 length equals 18 residues. Germline CDR1 SGHTA, CDR2 FQGNSA. The V end was cut by 5 bases, the J end by 4 bases, with 24 bases between. DNA of the CDR3: TGTGCCAGCAGCCCCAGACTTGCCCAGGGGGGAGGATACAATGAGCAGTTCTTC. Translated, it gives CASSPRLAQGGGYNEQFF.

The chain couples TRBV9 to TRBJ1-2, with D perhaps matching TRBD1 (5 bases). This CDR3 region has 14 residues. The V gene's germline CDR1 is SGDLS and CDR2 YYNGEE. Trimming stripped 6 bases from V and 4 bases from J, with 16 bases between. Here the CDR3 reads CASNPWGDSYGYTF. The DNA of the CDR3 is TGTGCCAGCAACCCGTGGGGGGACTCCTATGGCTACACCTTC.

The genes are TRBV5-1 and TRBJ2-1; the match to TRBD2 covers 10 bases. The V segment lost 2 bases and the J segment 5 bases; nucleotides outside the gene matches: 4. CDR3 length: 15 residues. Germline V CDR1 and CDR2: SGHRS, YFSETQ. For the CDR3, the DNA is TGCGCCAGCAGCTTAGCGGGAGGGGGGAACAATGAGCAGTTCTTC. Its translation: CASSLAGGGNNEQFF. Full variable domain (remainder filled in from reference TRBV5-1 and TRBJ2-1): KAGVTQTPRYLIKTRGQQVTLSCSPISGHRSVSWYQQTPGQGLQFLFEYFSETQRNKGNFPGRFSGRQFSNSRSEMNVSTLELGDSALYLCASSLAGGGNNEQFFGPGTRLTVL.

The chain has TRBV4-2 and TRBJ2-7; D not certain. This CDR3 comprises 13 residues. V was shortened by 6 bases and J by 4 bases, with 13 bases between the two germline ends. Germline-derived CDR1 and CDR2 are LGHNA and YNFKEQ. The CDR3 DNA is TGTGCCAGCAGTCCCGGTTTGCGGTACGAGCAGTACTTC. Translation gives CASSPGLRYEQYF.

This clone occurred once. The chain has TRBV24-1 and TRBJ2-3; perhaps TRBD1 as D (6 bases). The CDR3 sequence is 17 residues long. V was clipped by 1 base and J by 6 bases, with 19 bases between them. Germline CDR1 is KGHDR and CDR2 is SFDVKD. The DNA for the CDR3 is TGTGCCACCAGTGATTTTGGCGACAGGTTTAGGGGTGATACGCAGTATTTT. This translates into CATSDFGDRFRGDTQYF.

The CDR3: CASSILGQGALSGNTIYF. In nucleotides, the CDR3 is TGTGCCAGTAGTATTCTGGGACAGGGTGCCCTCTCTGGAAACACCATATATTTT. The chain couples TRBV19 to TRBJ1-3, with 9 bases lining up with TRBD1. Germline lookup yields CDR1 LNHDA and CDR2 SQIVND (reference sequence). V trimming: 3 bases; J trimming: 0 bases; junction bases outside the gene matches: 9. The CDR3 is made up of 18 amino acids.

The chain joins TRBV7-2 to TRBJ2-7, with TRBD2 as a possible D gene (5 bases). The V end lost 5 bases, the J end lost 8 bases, and 19 bases lay between the germline ends. The CDR3 runs to 14 residues. Germline CDR1 SGHTA, CDR2 FQGNSA. CDR3 region: CASSPTGSPGKQYV. The CDR3 DNA reads as TGTGCCAGCAGCCCCACGGGGTCCCCGGGAAAGCAGTACGTC.

V and J are TRBV5-1 and TRBJ2-3, with 9 bases that match TRBD2. CDR1 and CDR2 from the germline V gene are SGHRS and YFSETQ. The V segment lost 0 bases and the J segment 1 base; nucleotides outside the gene matches: 0. The CDR3 length is 15 residues. The CDR3 nucleotides are TGCGCCAGCAGCTTGGGGACTAGCGGCACAGATACGCAGTATTTT. It specifies CASSLGTSGTDTQYF. The full variable domain, rest sourced from reference TRBV5-1 and TRBJ2-3, is KAGVTQTPRYLIKTRGQQVTLSCSPISGHRSVSWYQQTPGQGLQFLFEYFSETQRNKGNFPGRFSGRQFSNSRSEMNVSTLELGDSALYLCASSLGTSGTDTQYFGPGTRLTVL.

This chain joins TRBV27 and TRBJ2-2; D call uncertain. Trimming took 8 bases from V and 5 from J, leaving 15 bases between them. The germline V gene encodes CDR1 MNHEY and CDR2 SMNVEV (reference sequence). The CDR3 totals 14 residues. CDR3 nucleotide sequence: TGTGCCAGCCGCCTACAGTGGGGAACCGGGGAGCTGTTTTTT. Residues: CASRLQWGTGELFF.

The chain has TRBV29-1 and TRBJ2-3, with D possibly TRBD2 on 6 matching bases. The germline V gene encodes CDR1 SQVTM and CDR2 ANQGSEA. The CDR3 length is 14 residues. V shed 3 bases and J shed 2 bases, with 12 bases lying between them. The CDR3 region has the DNA TGCAGCGTTGAGCCGGGACTTCACACAGATACGCAGTATTTT. Amino acid sequence: CSVEPGLHTDTQYF.

The chain couples TRBV19 to TRBJ1-2, with 10 bases aligning to TRBD1. This CDR3 has 17 residues. The V and J ends lost 5 bases and 0 bases, in that order; junction bases with no gene match: 9. Germline V gene sequence: CDR1 LNHDA, CDR2 SQIVND (reference sequence). CDR3 coding DNA: TGTGCCAGTAGTCATAATTCAGGACAGGGGGCTAACTATGGCTACACCTTC. This translates into CASSHNSGQGANYGYTF.

The genes are TRBV7-2 and TRBJ2-5; D possibly matches TRBD1 or TRBD2 (5 bases each). The CDR3 runs to 15 residues. V lost 3 bases to trimming and J lost 1 base, with 12 bases between them. Germline V gene sequence: CDR1 SGHTA, CDR2 FQGNSA. CDR3 DNA: TGTGCCAGCAGCTTTGACGGGGCGCGCCAAGAGACCCAGTACTTC. Translating gives CASSFDGARQETQYF.

This chain joins TRBV6-1 and TRBJ2-7, with a tentative D call TRBD2 (6 bases). The CDR3 is 13 amino acids. In germline, CDR1 is MNHNS, CDR2 SASEGT. V was trimmed by 6 bases and J by 4 bases, leaving 13 bases between them. CDR3 nucleotides: TGTGCCAGCAGGGACACGGGGAGGTACGAGCAGTACGTC. This translates into CASRDTGRYEQYV.

The chain links TRBV11-1 to TRBJ2-5, with D perhaps matching TRBD1 (6 bases). The CDR3 extends over 14 amino acids. Germline V gene lookup returns CDR1 SGHAT and CDR2 FQDESV (reference sequence). The V gene lost 5 bases and the J gene lost 1 base, with 11 bases spanning the gap. The CDR3 DNA follows: TGTGCCAGCAGCCTCAGGGGACCCCAAGAGACCCAGTACTTC. As protein: CASSLRGPQETQYF.

The CDR3 DNA is TGTGCAAGTCGCTCCCGGGACGGTAGATATAATTCACCCCTCCACTTT. It is translated as CASRSRDGRYNSPLHF. The rearrangement uses TRBV12-2 and TRBJ1-6. TRBV12-2 represents a pseudogene. The length of the CDR3 is 16 residues.

The chain links TRBV25-1 to TRBJ2-1, with D perhaps assigned TRBD1 or TRBD2 (5 bases each). Trimming left V 5 bases short and J 6 bases short, with 11 bases between. The V gene's germline CDR1 is MGHDK and CDR2 SYGVNS. There are 13 residues in the CDR3. CDR3 bases: TGTGCCAGCAGTTCCCCTGGGGGCAATGAGCAGTTCTTC. Its protein product is CASSSPGGNEQFF.

The J gene is TRBJ2-4, the V gene TRBV4-3, with TRBD2 as a possible D gene (7 bases). This CDR3 spans 18 amino acids. Germline V gene data show CDR1 as LGHNA and CDR2 as YSLEER. Trimming shortened V by 0 bases and J by 1 base, and 16 bases separated the two germline ends. The CDR3 protein is CASSQDIGGGAAKNIQYF. CDR3 nucleotide sequence: TGCGCCAGCAGCCAAGATATAGGTGGGGGGGCGGCCAAAAACATTCAGTACTTC.

This chain uses TRBV21-1 with TRBJ1-2; TRBD1, the D gene given by the table, was not confirmed from the DNA. TRBV21-1 is a pseudogene segment. CDR3 length: 20 amino acids. CDR3 in DNA: TGTGCCAGCAGCAAAGAGGAGAAGCTATACAAGACAGAGTGTGACTATGGCTACACCTTC. This translates into CASSKEEKLYKTECDYGYTF.

This sequence joins TRBV7-2 and TRBJ2-1, with D perhaps TRBD2 (5 bases). Germline assignment: CDR1 SGHTA and CDR2 FQGNSA. V was pared by 1 base and J by 2 bases, with 9 bases between. The CDR3 has 15 amino acids. The CDR3 DNA reads as TGTGCCAGCAGCTTAGTGACTAACACCTACAATGAGCAGTTCTTC. Its protein product is CASSLVTNTYNEQFF.